The T cell receptor beta chain under discussion was sequenced for a study of Ad26.COV2.S vaccination and SARS-CoV-2 variants. Some clones are missing from TCRdb's copy, which holds only in-frame ones; the method was immunoSEQ multiplex PCR. Of roughly 100,000 clones in the sample, 60% to 85% were seen once. To note about this clone: Its antigen is not known.

Study outcomes and limitations: Following vaccination, spike-specific CD8+ and CD4+ T cell responses reportedly exhibited substantial breadth. Individuals receiving vaccine had higher spike-specific TCR breadth than placebo recipients did. Vaccine recipients and placebo recipients showed similar non-spike TCR breadth.

The CDR3 extends over 14 amino acids. Germline CDR1 SQVTM, CDR2 ANQGSEA. Between the trimmed V and J ends, which lost 7 bases and 4 bases, there was a span of 14 bases. The TCR comes from a human donor who had recovered from COVID-19. The source material was peripheral blood, sampled after recovery from COVID-19. The chain links TRBV29-1 to TRBJ2-6; D is tentatively TRBD1 or TRBD2 (5 bases each). The CDR3 loop reads CSAAWGTGANVLTF. The CDR3 DNA is TGCAGCGCCGCATGGGGGACGGGGGCCAACGTCCTGACTTTC. Together with reference TRBV29-1 and TRBJ2-6, the CDR3 gives the full variable domain: SAVISQKPSRDICQRGTSLTIQCQVDSQVTMMFWYRQQPGQSLTLIATANQGSEATYESGFVIDKFPISRPNLTFSTLTVSNMSPEDSSIYLCSAAWGTGANVLTFGAGSRLTVL.